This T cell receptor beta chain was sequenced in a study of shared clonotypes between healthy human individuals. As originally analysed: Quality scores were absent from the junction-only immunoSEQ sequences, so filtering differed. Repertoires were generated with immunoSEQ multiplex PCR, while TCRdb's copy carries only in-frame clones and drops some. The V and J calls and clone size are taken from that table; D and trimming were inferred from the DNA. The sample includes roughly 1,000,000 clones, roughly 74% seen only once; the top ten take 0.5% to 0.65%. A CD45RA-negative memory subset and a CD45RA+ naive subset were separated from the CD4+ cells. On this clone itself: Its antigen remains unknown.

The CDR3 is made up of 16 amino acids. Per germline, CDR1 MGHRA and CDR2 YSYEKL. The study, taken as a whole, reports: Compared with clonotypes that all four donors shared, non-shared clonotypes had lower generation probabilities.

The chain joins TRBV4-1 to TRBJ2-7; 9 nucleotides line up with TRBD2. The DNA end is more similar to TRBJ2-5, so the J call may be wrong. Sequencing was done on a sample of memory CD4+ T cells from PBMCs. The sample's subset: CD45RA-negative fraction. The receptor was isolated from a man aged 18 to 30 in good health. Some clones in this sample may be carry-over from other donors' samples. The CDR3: CASSHGLASYQETQYF. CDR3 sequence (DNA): TGCGCCAGCAGCCATGGACTAGCGTCGTACCAAGAGACCCAGTACTTC.